This T cell receptor beta chain is from a study of T cells in localized non-small cell lung cancer. The CDR3 is made up of 13 amino acids. In germline, CDR1 is SQVTM, CDR2 ANQGSEA. The ends lost 6 bases at V and 4 bases at J; junction bases unmatched: 7. This clone has only one observation. The target antigen is unknown. Points from the study as a whole: Uninvolved adjacent lung had the highest recorded T cell clonality, with tumor below it.

TCRdb's copy holds only in-frame clones and misses some; the assay was immunoSEQ multiplex PCR. In the table there are some 26,000 clones, around 90% of which are singletons. The source is a woman between 18 and 55 years old with stage I lung adenocarcinoma. Sample: peripheral blood, taken before any cancer treatment. The rearrangement joins TRBV29-1 to TRBJ2-3; 7 positions match TRBD1. The CDR3, as DNA: TGCAGCGTCGTAAAGGGGGCGGCAGATACGCAGTATTTT. Its translation: CSVVKGAADTQYF.